The next 29 T cell receptor beta chains were all read from a single sample in a study of cytomegalovirus exposure and HLA in healthy donors. The primer mix had 60 Vbeta and 13 Jbeta primers. Produced via immunoSEQ multiplex PCR; TCRdb's table is partial and in-frame only. Of roughly 100,000 clones in the sample, roughly 80% were seen once. Sequencing was performed on PBMCs. Receptors originate from a middle-aged man in good health and CMV-seronegative.

Only a few counts were recorded for this clone. This chain joins TRBV19 and TRBJ2-3, with TRBD2 matching 7 bases. Germline loops: CDR1 LNHDA, CDR2 SQIVND (reference sequence). V dropped 6 bases and J dropped 6; count of bases not matched to a gene: 6. This CDR3 is built from 13 residues. The CDR3 loop is CASRAGFPDTQYF. As DNA, the CDR3 is TGTGCCAGTAGAGCGGGATTTCCCGATACGCAGTATTTT.

The count of this clone is one. This rearrangement joins TRBV5-1 to TRBJ1-6; the D gene is possibly TRBD1 (6 bases). Germline CDR1 and CDR2: SGHRS and YFSETQ. The V end was cut by 0 bases, the J end by 4 bases, with 8 bases between. The CDR3 consists of 15 residues. CDR3 amino acids: CASSLGQGYNSPLHF. DNA for the CDR3: TGCGCCAGCAGCTTGGGCCAGGGGTATAATTCACCCCTCCACTTT.

The chain recombines TRBV7-3 with TRBJ2-1, with 9 bases that match TRBD1. From germline, CDR1 is SGHTA and CDR2 FQGTGA. Unmatched junction bases numbered 7, after V lost 4 bases and J lost 0 bases. This CDR3 has 17 amino acids. In DNA, the CDR3 is TGTGCCAGCAGCTCCGGGACAGGGATCGGCTCCTACAATGAGCAGTTCTTC. It encodes CASSSGTGIGSYNEQFF.

V usage is TRBV12-5 and J usage is TRBJ2-7; D possibly corresponds to TRBD1 (5 bases). The CDR3 loop spans 16 amino acids. The ends were cut back, 1 base at V and 0 bases at J, with 13 bases in the middle. Per germline, CDR1 LGHNT and CDR2 FRNRAP. The CDR3 DNA reads TGTGCTAGTGGTTTGGAAGACAGAACTACCTCCTACGAGCAGTACTTC. Translating gives CASGLEDRTTSYEQYF.

In DNA form, the CDR3 reads TGTGCCAGCACCCAGGGGGTCTACGAGCAGTACTTC. Amino acid sequence: CASTQGVYEQYF. The J gene is TRBJ2-7, the V gene TRBV28; 7 positions agree with TRBD1. Germline CDR1 MDHEN, CDR2 SYDVKM. The CDR3 covers 12 residues. V lost 7 bases, J lost 3 bases, and 3 bases stayed unmatched.

This sequence joins TRBV20-1 and TRBJ2-1, with D hard to call. The CDR3 spans 11 residues. CDR1 and CDR2 from the germline V gene are DFQATT and SNEGSKA (reference sequence). The V end was cut by 2 bases, the J end by 4 bases, with 3 bases between. In nucleotides, the CDR3 is TGCAGTGCTAGACTTTACAATGAGCAGTTCTTC. It encodes CSARLYNEQFF.

This clone was seen only a few times. This chain joins TRBV5-5 and TRBJ1-1, with 8 bases fitting TRBD1. CDR3 length equals 16 residues. J lost 2 bases, V lost 5 bases, and 11 bases had no gene match. CDR1 is SGHKS and CDR2 is YYEKEE in the germline V gene (reference sequence). The CDR3: CASSLPGQGPNTEAFF. The CDR3 bases are TGTGCCAGCAGTCTCCCCGGACAGGGACCAAACACTGAAGCTTTCTTT.

The chain joins TRBV5-5 to TRBJ2-1, with D maybe TRBD1 (6 bases). V was shortened by 5 bases and J by 8 bases, with 17 bases between the two germline ends. This CDR3 spans 14 amino acids. Germline loops: CDR1 SGHKS, CDR2 YYEKEE (reference sequence). Written as DNA, the CDR3 is TGTGCCAGCAGGGTTTTGGTAGGGGGTGATGAGCAGTTCTTC. Protein: CASRVLVGGDEQFF.

J is TRBJ1-2 and V is TRBV6-5; 7 bases agree with TRBD1. The CDR3 loop spans 12 amino acids. Germline CDR1 MNHEY, CDR2 SVGAGI. The J segment lost 8 bases and the V segment lost 5 bases, leaving 5 bases of the junction unmatched. CDR3: CASSQQGMGYTF. The CDR3 bases are TGTGCCAGCAGTCAACAGGGGATGGGCTACACCTTC.

The chain uses TRBV5-1 and TRBJ2-5; 13 nucleotides match TRBD2. The CDR3 is 15 residues long. CDR1 and CDR2 (germline): SGHRS, YFSETQ. V lost 4 bases to trimming and J lost 5 bases; unmatched junction nucleotides: 5. CDR3 sequence: CASSLRTSGSETQYF. DNA for the CDR3: TGCGCCAGCAGCCTACGGACTAGCGGGAGCGAGACCCAGTACTTC.

V usage is TRBV5-4 and J usage is TRBJ2-3, with 9 bases fitting TRBD2. Per germline, CDR1 SGHNT and CDR2 YYREEE (reference sequence). J lost 6 bases, V lost 0 bases, and 5 bases had no gene match. The CDR3 has 15 residues. The CDR3 reads CASSLGFSGGDTQYF. As DNA, the CDR3 is TGTGCCAGCAGCTTGGGTTTTAGCGGGGGTGATACGCAGTATTTT.

The chain recombines TRBV7-2 with TRBJ2-7; D perhaps matches TRBD2 (6 bases). Between the trimmed V and J ends, which lost 3 bases and 4 bases, there was a span of 13 bases. The CDR3 extends over 14 amino acids. Germline loops: CDR1 SGHTA, CDR2 FQGNSA. The CDR3 protein is CASSFRDSRYEQYF. The CDR3 DNA is TGTGCCAGCAGCTTTAGGGACTCGAGGTACGAGCAGTACTTC.

The V call is TRBV5-8, the J call TRBJ1-5; 12 bases match TRBD1. There are 16 residues in the CDR3. Germline CDR1 is SGHTS and CDR2 is YDEGEE. J gave up 7 bases and V 2 bases, and 7 bases lay outside the gene matches. The CDR3 protein is CASSFRDRGLRQPQHF. For the CDR3, the DNA is TGTGCCAGCAGCTTTCGGGACAGGGGGCTCCGGCAGCCCCAGCATTTT. The entire variable domain, with the rest obtained from reference TRBV5-8 and TRBJ1-5, is as follows: EAGVTQSPTHLIKTRGQQATLRCSPISGHTSVYWYQQALGLGLQFLLWYDEGEERNRGNFPPRFSGRQFPNYSSELNVNALELEDSALYLCASSFRDRGLRQPQHFGDGTRLSIL.

J is TRBJ2-1 and V is TRBV28; maybe TRBD1 (5 bases). This CDR3 has 17 residues. Per the germline V gene, CDR1 is MDHEN and CDR2 is SYDVKM. V was trimmed by 8 bases and J by 0 bases, leaving 20 bases between them. The CDR3 nucleotides read TGTGCCAGCCGCCCGTCACGGACATTCAGCTCCTACAATGAGCAGTTCTTC. This gives the protein CASRPSRTFSSYNEQFF.

This clone was picked up a small number of times. The CDR3 is CASSNRVVRAGELFF. In nucleotides, the CDR3 is TGTGCCAGCAGCAACAGGGTCGTCCGCGCCGGGGAGCTGTTTTTT. The chain combines TRBV9 with TRBJ2-2; the D gene is possibly TRBD1 (6 bases). CDR3 length: 15 residues. Germline CDR1 and CDR2: SGDLS and YYNGEE. Trimming removed 4 bases at V and 6 bases at J, with 16 bases between.

The V and J genes are TRBV7-2 and TRBJ2-1, with 7 bases identical to TRBD1. Germline assignment: CDR1 SGHTA and CDR2 FQGNSA. J gave up 9 bases and V 6 bases, and 11 bases lay outside the gene matches. There are 14 residues in the CDR3. The CDR3 DNA reads TGTGCCAGCAGTGTGAAGACAGGGACCGGTGAGCAGTTCTTC. This sequence encodes CASSVKTGTGEQFF.

This chain joins TRBV6-6 and TRBJ1-2; 7 bases agree with TRBD1. This CDR3 is 13 amino acids long. Germline values: CDR1 MNHNY, CDR2 SVGAGI (reference sequence). Trimming removed 5 bases from V and 6 bases from J; junction bases left unmatched: 6. The CDR3 DNA follows: TGTGCCAGCAGTCCCACAGGGGCGGATGGCTACACCTTC. Residues: CASSPTGADGYTF.

This chain links TRBV7-6 with TRBJ2-7; 8 bases are shared with TRBD1. CDR1 and CDR2 from the germline V gene are SGHVS and FNYEAQ. With V trimmed by 5 bases and J by 2 bases, 5 bases remained unmatched. CDR3 size: 14 residues. The CDR3 region is CASSPRTGPYEQYF. The CDR3 DNA sequence: TGTGCCAGCAGCCCTCGGACAGGGCCCTACGAGCAGTACTTC.

This clone was counted a single time. The chain recombines TRBV7-3 with TRBJ2-3, with TRBD2 matching over 11 bases. After removal of 5 bases from V and 2 bases from J, the junction contained 3 bases not matched to a gene. The germline CDR1 and CDR2 sequences are SGHTA and FQGTGA. The CDR3 is made up of 15 amino acids. CDR3 DNA sequence: TGTGCCAGCAGCCTGACTAGCGGGGTCACAGATACGCAGTATTTT. Amino acids: CASSLTSGVTDTQYF. Combining the CDR3 with reference TRBV7-3 and TRBJ2-3 gives the whole variable domain GAGVSQTPSNKVTEKGKYVELRCDPISGHTALYWYRQSLGQGPEFLIYFQGTGAADDSGLPNDRFFAVRPEGSVSTLKIQRTERGDSAVYLCASSLTSGVTDTQYFGPGTRLTVL.

This clone qualifies as medium-sized. The chain is built from TRBV5-4 and TRBJ2-1; maybe TRBD1 (5 bases). V lost 0 bases and J lost 3, with 10 bases in between. Germline CDR1 SGHNT, CDR2 YYREEE (reference sequence). The CDR3 spans 15 residues. As DNA, the CDR3 is TGTGCCAGCAGCTTGGGGGCAGGGAACTACAATGAGCAGTTCTTC. Translating gives CASSLGAGNYNEQFF. The whole variable domain, filled in from reference TRBV5-4 and TRBJ2-1, reads ETGVTQSPTHLIKTRGQQVTLRCSSQSGHNTVSWYQQALGQGPQFIFQYYREEENGRGNFPPRFSGLQFPNYSSELNVNALELDDSALYLCASSLGAGNYNEQFFGPGTRLTVL.

The chain employs TRBV7-9 and TRBJ1-1; D gene ambiguous. This CDR3 is 14 amino acids long. The germline V and J ends were trimmed by 4 bases and 1 base, with 10 bases remaining between them. Germline CDR1 is SEHNR and CDR2 is FQNEAQ (reference sequence). CDR3 in amino acids: CASSSLSGNTEAFF. CDR3 nucleotides: TGTGCCAGCAGCTCCTTGTCAGGGAACACTGAAGCTTTCTTT. Combining the CDR3 with reference TRBV7-9 and TRBJ1-1 gives the whole variable domain DTGVSQNPRHKITKRGQNVTFRCDPISEHNRLYWYRQTLGQGPEFLTYFQNEAQLEKSRLLSDRFSAERPKGSFSTLEIQRTEQGDSAMYLCASSSLSGNTEAFFGQGTRLTVV.

Only a few counts were recorded for this clone. The chain is built from TRBV30 and TRBJ1-1, with no clear D. Trimming pared 0 bases from V and 6 bases from J, leaving 11 bases between. Per germline, CDR1 GTSNPN and CDR2 SVGIG (reference sequence). CDR3 length: 13 residues. The CDR3 sequence: CAWSVWPLPEAFF. CDR3 sequence (DNA): TGTGCCTGGAGTGTATGGCCTCTCCCTGAAGCTTTCTTT.

V and J are TRBV9 and TRBJ2-3; 7 nucleotides agree with TRBD1. Germline V gene data show CDR1 as SGDLS and CDR2 as YYNGEE. The CDR3 covers 15 residues. After removal of 4 bases from V and 6 bases from J, the junction contained 11 bases not matched to a gene. CDR3 protein: CASSNTGVRSDTQYF. The CDR3 coding sequence is TGTGCCAGCAGCAACACAGGGGTACGCTCGGATACGCAGTATTTT.

This chain uses TRBV5-1 with TRBJ1-2, with 8 nucleotides matching TRBD1. The CDR3 length is 15 residues. V shed 0 bases, J shed 2 bases, and the junction held 3 bases outside the gene matches. Germline V gene lookup returns CDR1 SGHRS and CDR2 YFSETQ. In DNA form, the CDR3 reads TGCGCCAGCAGCTTGGGGGACAGGCTCAACTATGGCTACACCTTC. Protein sequence: CASSLGDRLNYGYTF.

The chain joins TRBV19 to TRBJ1-5; a weak D match, TRBD1 (6 bases). V shed 5 bases and J shed 7 bases, with 18 bases lying between them. The CDR3 runs 15 residues. Per germline, CDR1 LNHDA and CDR2 SQIVND (reference sequence). CDR3 in amino acids: CASSSETGRWQPQHF. The CDR3 DNA is TGTGCCAGTAGTTCAGAGACAGGACGGTGGCAGCCCCAGCATTTT.

This clone was picked up a small number of times. The gene calls are TRBV28 and TRBJ1-5; no clear D gene. V was clipped by 6 bases and J by 9 bases, with 15 bases between them. The germline V gene has CDR1 MDHEN and CDR2 SYDVKM. The CDR3 has 13 residues. The CDR3 spells CASRTALGRPQHF. The CDR3 bases are TGTGCCAGCAGGACCGCCCTAGGGAGGCCCCAGCATTTT.

This clone has more than one count but fewer than ten. The chain recombines TRBV28 with TRBJ1-1; D not resolved. Trimming stripped 3 bases from V and 5 bases from J, with 13 bases between. This CDR3 contains 14 residues. Per germline, CDR1 MDHEN and CDR2 SYDVKM. For the CDR3, the DNA is TGTGCCAGCAGTTTTGCCGGGCGCGGGACTGAAGCTTTCTTT. Translating gives CASSFAGRGTEAFF.

The V gene is TRBV6-5, the J gene TRBJ1-2; D unclear. This CDR3 comprises 15 residues. With 0 bases removed from V and 4 bases from J, the gap between germline ends came to 12 bases. Germline CDR1 is MNHEY and CDR2 is SVGAGI. The CDR3 DNA is TGTGCCAGCAGTTACTCGGGAGACGTGGGCTATGGCTACACCTTC. Amino acids: CASSYSGDVGYGYTF.

CDR3 in amino acids: CASGRGGQETQYF. In nucleotides, the CDR3 is TGTGCCAGCGGGCGGGGGGGCCAAGAGACCCAGTACTTC. The chain is built from TRBV2 and TRBJ2-5; 9 nucleotides align to TRBD2. The CDR3 has 13 residues. Germline V gene lookup returns CDR1 SNHLY and CDR2 FYNNEI. The ends lost 8 bases at V and 1 base at J; junction bases unmatched: 2.